The 8 T cell receptor beta chains in this list originate from one sample, sequenced in a study of blood T cells in healthy people across ages. Through a sample-barcoded 5' primer and a J-beta primer mix, a second PCR was run for about 7 to 12 cycles. TCRdb re-derived calls from the 5' RACE reads in MiXCR, one entry per CDR3 protein. The sample carries about 2 million distinct CDR3 sequences, about 50% recorded once. Sequenced sample: blood. The receptors shown here come from a woman aged 40 to 49 in good health.

This clonotype has a handful of counts. The V call is TRBV4-1, the J call TRBJ2-5, with D tentatively TRBD1 (6 bases). Trimming shortened V by 2 bases and J by 5 bases, and 15 bases separated the two germline ends. The CDR3 extends over 15 amino acids. Germline assignment: CDR1 MGHRA and CDR2 YSYEKL. In nucleotides, the CDR3 is TGCGCCAGCAGCCAAATCGACAGGTCCCAGGAGACCCAGTACTTC. Its protein product is CASSQIDRSQETQYF.

The rearrangement joins TRBV28 to TRBJ2-1; maybe TRBD1 (6 bases). Trimming pared 5 bases from V and 7 bases from J, leaving 15 bases between. The germline gives CDR1 MDHEN, CDR2 SYDVKM. This CDR3 has 14 amino acids. The DNA for the CDR3 is TGTGCCAGCAGTCATACCAGGGGATCGAATGAGCAGTTCTTC. Encoded protein: CASSHTRGSNEQFF.

The rearrangement joins TRBV5-1 to TRBJ1-2; 7 bases agree with TRBD1. The trim removed 7 bases at V and 4 bases at J, leaving 34 bases unmatched. The CDR3 has 22 residues. Germline assignment: CDR1 SGHRS and CDR2 YFSETQ. CDR3 sequence (DNA): TGCGCCAGCCCCCTGTCAGACAGGGCGAACCCTATGGAATGCTCCCCTATCTATGGCTACACCTTC. This codes for CASPLSDRANPMECSPIYGYTF. The full variable domain, with the rest looked up from reference TRBV5-1 and TRBJ1-2, is KAGVTQTPRYLIKTRGQQVTLSCSPISGHRSVSWYQQTPGQGLQFLFEYFSETQRNKGNFPGRFSGRQFSNSRSEMNVSTLELGDSALYLCASPLSDRANPMECSPIYGYTFGSGTRLTVV.

This chain links TRBV7-9 with TRBJ2-1; D ambiguous. The ends were cut back, 4 bases at V and 7 bases at J, with 20 bases in the middle. Germline CDR1 is SEHNR and CDR2 is FQNEAQ (reference sequence). The CDR3 is 16 amino acids. As DNA, the CDR3 is TGTGCCAGCAGCTCGTTATCTAGTTCCCTTAGGAATGAGCAGTTCTTC. This gives the protein CASSSLSSSLRNEQFF.

The chain recombines TRBV9 with TRBJ2-1; 8 bases are shared with TRBD2. With V trimmed by 0 bases and J by 10 bases, 3 bases remained unmatched. Per germline, CDR1 SGDLS and CDR2 YYNGEE. The CDR3 runs to 13 residues. The CDR3 sequence is CASSVGVAGEQFF. The CDR3 DNA reads as TGTGCCAGCAGCGTAGGGGTAGCGGGGGAGCAGTTCTTC. The entire variable domain, with the rest obtained from reference TRBV9 and TRBJ2-1, is as follows: DSGVTQTPKHLITATGQRVTLRCSPRSGDLSVYWYQQSLDQGLQFLIQYYNGEERAKGNILERFSAQQFPDLHSELNLSSLELGDSALYFCASSVGVAGEQFFGPGTRLTVL.

In its sample, this clonotype was seen a few times. V gene TRBV29-1 combines with J gene TRBJ2-3; possible D gene TRBD1, 5 bases. The CDR3 runs 13 residues. CDR1 and CDR2 (germline): SQVTM, ANQGSEA. V was shortened by 1 base and J by 6 bases, with 11 bases between the two germline ends. This CDR3 reads CSVEATGADTQYF. The DNA of the CDR3 is TGCAGCGTTGAAGCCACTGGGGCGGATACGCAGTATTTT.

The chain uses TRBV4-3 and TRBJ2-4, with a tentative D call TRBD2 (5 bases). Germline V gene data show CDR1 as LGHNA and CDR2 as YSLEER. The CDR3 length is 13 residues. V was clipped by 4 bases and J by 13 bases, with 17 bases between them. CDR3 protein: CASSLGDLAEQYF. The CDR3 region has the DNA TGCGCCAGCAGCCTGGGAGACCTCGCGGAGCAGTACTTC.

The J gene is TRBJ2-1, the V gene TRBV6-5; the D gene is possibly TRBD2 (7 bases). Germline assignment: CDR1 MNHEY and CDR2 SVGAGI. This CDR3 contains 15 residues. The germline V and J ends were trimmed by 7 bases and 7 bases, with 20 bases remaining between them. The CDR3 DNA sequence: TGTGCCAGCACCGGGGGAGGGGGGGCCGGGAATGAGCAGTTCTTC. The encoded protein is CASTGGGGAGNEQFF.